This note documents a single T cell receptor beta chain sequence. Its specificity is unknown. This sample was included in a study of T cells in Graves' hyperthyroidism and ophthalmopathy. Regarding the study as a whole: Ophthalmopathy was model-predicted a median roughly 6.2 months pre-onset.

Authors of the study amplified TCR beta CDR3 regions from RNA transcripts. Researchers ran a first-round RT-PCR on the TCR CDR3 using the HTBI primer set. One entry per CDR3 protein results from TCRdb running MiXCR on the multiplex PCR reads. This table holds a few hundred thousand distinct CDR3 sequences, roughly an eighth found once. PBMCs were derived from roughly 10 ml fresh peripheral blood. This sequence originates from a woman aged 40 to 50 with Graves' ophthalmopathy. Sequencing was performed on blood.

The CDR3 DNA sequence: TGTGCCAGCAGCCGAGGGGGGGCTGGTGGCAATCAGCCCCAGCATTTT. Its protein is CASSRGGAGGNQPQHF. This chain uses TRBV7-8 with TRBJ1-5; a weak D match, TRBD1 (6 bases). The CDR3 covers 16 residues. Trimming removed 5 bases from V and 2 bases from J, with 16 bases in between. Germline values: CDR1 SGHVS, CDR2 FQNEAQ.